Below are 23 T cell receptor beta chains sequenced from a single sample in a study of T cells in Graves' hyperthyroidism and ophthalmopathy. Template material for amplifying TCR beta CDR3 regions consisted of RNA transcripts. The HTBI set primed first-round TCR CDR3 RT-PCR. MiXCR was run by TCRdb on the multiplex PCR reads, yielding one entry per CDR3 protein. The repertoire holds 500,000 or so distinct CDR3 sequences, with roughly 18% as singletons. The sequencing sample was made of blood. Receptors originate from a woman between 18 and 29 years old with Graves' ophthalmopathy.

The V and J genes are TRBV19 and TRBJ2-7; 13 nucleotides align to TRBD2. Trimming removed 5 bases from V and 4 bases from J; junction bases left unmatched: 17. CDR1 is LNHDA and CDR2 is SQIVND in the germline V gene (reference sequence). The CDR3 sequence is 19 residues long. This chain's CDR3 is CASSALAGTSGDPGYEQYF. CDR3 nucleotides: TGTGCCAGTAGTGCCCTGGCTGGGACTAGCGGGGATCCCGGTTACGAGCAGTACTTC.

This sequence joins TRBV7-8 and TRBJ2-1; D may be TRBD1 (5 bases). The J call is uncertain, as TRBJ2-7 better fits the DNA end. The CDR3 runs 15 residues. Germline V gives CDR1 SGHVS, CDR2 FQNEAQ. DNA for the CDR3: TGTGCCAGCAGCTTAGTGGCAGGGTCGTACAATGAGCAGTACTTC. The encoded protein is CASSLVAGSYNEQYF.

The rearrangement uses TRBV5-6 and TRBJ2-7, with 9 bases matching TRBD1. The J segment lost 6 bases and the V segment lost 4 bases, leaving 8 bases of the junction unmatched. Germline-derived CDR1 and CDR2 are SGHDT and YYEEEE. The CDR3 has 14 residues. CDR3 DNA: TGTGCCAGCAGCCCCGGGACAGGGAGCTTCGAGCAGTACTTC. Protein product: CASSPGTGSFEQYF.

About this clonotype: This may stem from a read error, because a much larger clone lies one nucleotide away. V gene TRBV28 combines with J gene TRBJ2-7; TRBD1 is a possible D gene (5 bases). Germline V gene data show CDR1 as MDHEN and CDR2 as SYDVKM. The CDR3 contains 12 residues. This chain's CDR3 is CASSQGSYEQHF. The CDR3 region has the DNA TGTGCCAGCAGCCAGGGCTCCTACGAGCAGCACTTC. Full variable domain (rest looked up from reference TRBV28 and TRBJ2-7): DVKVTQSSRYLVKRTGEKVFLECVQDMDHENMFWYRQDPGLGLRLIYFSYDVKMKEKGDIPEGYSVSREKKERFSLILESASTNQTSMYLCASSQGSYEQHFGPGTRLTVT.

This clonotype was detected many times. The CDR3 DNA reads as TGTGCCAGCAGCCAAGTCGTGGGAGACGGCGAGCAGTTCTTC. This encodes CASSQVVGDGEQFF. The chain combines TRBV14 with TRBJ2-1; a possible D gene is TRBD2 (5 bases). The germline V and J ends were trimmed by 1 base and 10 bases, with 14 bases remaining between them. The length of the CDR3 is 14 residues. Germline V lookup: CDR1 SGHDN, CDR2 FVKESK.

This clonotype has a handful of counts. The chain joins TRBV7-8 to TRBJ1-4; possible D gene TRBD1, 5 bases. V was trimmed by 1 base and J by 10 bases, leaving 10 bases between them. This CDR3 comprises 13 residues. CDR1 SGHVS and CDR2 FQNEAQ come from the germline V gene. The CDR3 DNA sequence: TGTGCCAGCAGCTTAGAGGGGAGGGGAAAACTGTTTTTT. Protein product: CASSLEGRGKLFF.

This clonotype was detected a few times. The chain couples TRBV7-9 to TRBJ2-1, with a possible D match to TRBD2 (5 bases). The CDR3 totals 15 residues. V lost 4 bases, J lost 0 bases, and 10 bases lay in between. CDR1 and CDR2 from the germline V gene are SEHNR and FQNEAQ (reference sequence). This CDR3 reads CASSYGEYSYNEQFF. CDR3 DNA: TGTGCCAGCAGCTACGGGGAATACTCCTACAATGAGCAGTTCTTC.

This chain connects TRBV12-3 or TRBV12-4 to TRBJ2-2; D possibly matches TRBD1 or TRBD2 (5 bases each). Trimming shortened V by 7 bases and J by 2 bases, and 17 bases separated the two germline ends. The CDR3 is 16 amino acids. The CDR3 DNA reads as TGTGCCAGCACCCCCAGGAGGCAGGGCAACACCGGGGAGCTGTTTTTT. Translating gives CASTPRRQGNTGELFF.

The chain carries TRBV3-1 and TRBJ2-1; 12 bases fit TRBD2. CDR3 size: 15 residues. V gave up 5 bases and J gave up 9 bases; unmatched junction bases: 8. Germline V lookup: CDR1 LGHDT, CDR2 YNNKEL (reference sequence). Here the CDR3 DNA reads TGTGCCAGCAGCAACAGACTAGCGGGAGCGGGTGAGCAGTTCTTC. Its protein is CASSNRLAGAGEQFF.

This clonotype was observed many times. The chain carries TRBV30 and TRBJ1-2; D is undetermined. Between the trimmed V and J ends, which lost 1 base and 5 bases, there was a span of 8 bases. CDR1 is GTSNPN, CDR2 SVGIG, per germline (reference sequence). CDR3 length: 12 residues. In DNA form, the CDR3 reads TGTGCCTGGAGTGCAGACTTTTATGGCTACACCTTC. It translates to CAWSADFYGYTF.

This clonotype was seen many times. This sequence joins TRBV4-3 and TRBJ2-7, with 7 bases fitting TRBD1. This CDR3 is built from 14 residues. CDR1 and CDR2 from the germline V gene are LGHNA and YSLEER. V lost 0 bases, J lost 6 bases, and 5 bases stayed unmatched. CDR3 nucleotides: TGCGCCAGCAGCCAAGATCCGACAGGGCCCGAGCAGTACTTC. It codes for CASSQDPTGPEQYF.

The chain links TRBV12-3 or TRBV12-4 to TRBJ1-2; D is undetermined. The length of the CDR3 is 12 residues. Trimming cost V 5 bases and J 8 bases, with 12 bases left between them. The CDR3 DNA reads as TGTGCCAGCAGTGCCGCAATGAGGGGCTACACCTTC. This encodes CASSAAMRGYTF.

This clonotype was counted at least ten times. Here the CDR3 reads CASSTRLAGGREQFF. CDR3 nucleotides: TGCGCCAGCAGTACACGACTAGCGGGGGGGCGTGAGCAGTTCTTC. The V call is TRBV5-1, the J call TRBJ2-1, with 14 bases fitting TRBD2. This CDR3 region has 15 residues. V was pared by 5 bases and J by 9 bases, with 7 bases of the junction left unmatched. Germline loops: CDR1 SGHRS, CDR2 YFSETQ.

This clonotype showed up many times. This CDR3 is CASSGGTGVGETQYF. The DNA of the CDR3 is TGTGCCAGCAGTGGAGGGACAGGGGTAGGAGAGACCCAGTACTTC. This chain connects TRBV2 to TRBJ2-5, with 10 bases that match TRBD1. The CDR3 loop spans 15 amino acids. With 4 bases clipped from V and 4 bases from J, the junction kept 6 bases outside the gene matches. Germline V lookup: CDR1 SNHLY, CDR2 FYNNEI.

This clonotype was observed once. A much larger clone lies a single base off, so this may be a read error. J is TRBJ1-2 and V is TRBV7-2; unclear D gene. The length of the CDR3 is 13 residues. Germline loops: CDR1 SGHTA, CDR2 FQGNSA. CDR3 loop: CASSPAGNYSYTF. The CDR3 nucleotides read TGTGCCAGCAGCCCCGCGGGGAACTATAGCTACACCTTC.

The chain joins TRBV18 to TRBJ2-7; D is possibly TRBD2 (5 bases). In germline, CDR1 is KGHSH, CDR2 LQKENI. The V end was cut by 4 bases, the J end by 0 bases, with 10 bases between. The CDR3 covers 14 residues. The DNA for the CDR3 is TGTGCCAGCTCACGGGGAGCGGACTCCTACGAGCAGTACTTC. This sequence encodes CASSRGADSYEQYF.

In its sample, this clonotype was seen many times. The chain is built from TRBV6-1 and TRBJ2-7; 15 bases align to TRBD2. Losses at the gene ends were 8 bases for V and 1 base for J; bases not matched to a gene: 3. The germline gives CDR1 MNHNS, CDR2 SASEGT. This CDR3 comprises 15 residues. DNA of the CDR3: TGTGCCAGCGGGGGGACTAGCGGGAGGTCCTACGAGCAGTACTTC. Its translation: CASGGTSGRSYEQYF.

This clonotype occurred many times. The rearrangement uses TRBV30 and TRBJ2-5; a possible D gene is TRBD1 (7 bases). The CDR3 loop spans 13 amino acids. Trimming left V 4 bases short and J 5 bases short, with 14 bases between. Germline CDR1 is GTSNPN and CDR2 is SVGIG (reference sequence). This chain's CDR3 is CAWNAQGRETQYF. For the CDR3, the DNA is TGTGCCTGGAACGCACAGGGGAGGGAGACCCAGTACTTC.

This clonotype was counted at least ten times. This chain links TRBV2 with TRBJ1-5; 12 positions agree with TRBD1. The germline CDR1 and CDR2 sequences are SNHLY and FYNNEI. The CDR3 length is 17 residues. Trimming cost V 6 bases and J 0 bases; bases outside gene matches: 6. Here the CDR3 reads CASRPGTGGDSNQPQHF. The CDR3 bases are TGTGCCAGCAGACCCGGGACAGGGGGCGATAGCAATCAGCCCCAGCATTTT. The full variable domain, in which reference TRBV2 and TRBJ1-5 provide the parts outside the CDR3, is EPEVTQTPSHQVTQMGQEVILRCVPISNHLYFYWYRQILGQKVEFLVSFYNNEISEKSEIFDDQFSVERPDGSNFTLKIRSTKLEDSAMYFCASRPGTGGDSNQPQHFGDGTRLSIL.

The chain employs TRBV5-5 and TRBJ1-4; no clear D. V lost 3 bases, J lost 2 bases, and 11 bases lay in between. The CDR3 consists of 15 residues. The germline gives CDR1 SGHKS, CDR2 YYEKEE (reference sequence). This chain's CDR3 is CASSSGWQTNEKLFF. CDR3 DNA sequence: TGTGCCAGCAGCTCCGGGTGGCAGACTAATGAAAAACTGTTTTTT.

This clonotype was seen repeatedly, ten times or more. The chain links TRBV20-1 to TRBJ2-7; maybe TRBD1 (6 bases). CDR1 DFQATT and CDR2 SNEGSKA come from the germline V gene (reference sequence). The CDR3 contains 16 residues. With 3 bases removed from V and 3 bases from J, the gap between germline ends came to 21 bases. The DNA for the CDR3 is TGCAGTGCTAGTGGGTCAGGGGAAGGGTTTGACTACGAGCAGTACTTC. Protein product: CSASGSGEGFDYEQYF.

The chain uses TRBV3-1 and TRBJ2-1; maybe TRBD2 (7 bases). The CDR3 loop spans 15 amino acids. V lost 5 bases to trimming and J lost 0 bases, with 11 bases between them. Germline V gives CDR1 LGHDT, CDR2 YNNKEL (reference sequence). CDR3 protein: CASSSRGLSYNEQFF. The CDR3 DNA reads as TGTGCCAGCAGCTCGCGGGGGCTCTCCTACAATGAGCAGTTCTTC.

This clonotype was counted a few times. Written as DNA, the CDR3 is TGTGCCAGCTCACCTAGGACACTCTTAGCCAAAAACATTCAGTACTTC. Amino acid sequence: CASSPRTLLAKNIQYF. The chain couples TRBV18 to TRBJ2-4; tentative D call: TRBD1 (5 bases). CDR1 and CDR2 (germline): KGHSH, LQKENI. V lost 3 bases and J lost 0, with 12 bases in between. The CDR3 is made up of 16 amino acids.